This section outlines one T cell receptor beta chain sequence together with its context. V lost 6 bases, J lost 5 bases, and 3 bases stayed unmatched. Germline V gives CDR1 MNHNS, CDR2 SASEGT. CDR3 length: 12 residues. This table comes from immunoSEQ multiplex PCR, and its TCRdb copy is limited to in-frame clones, with some not included. The table shows tens of thousands of clones, with around 87% occurring only once. The source of the sample is a study of OX40 agonist ivuxolimab in advanced cancers. Across the study: Patients received the agonistic anti-OX40 (CD134) antibody ivuxolimab. A mean age of about 59 years, range roughly 23 to 85, was recorded, and 80% to 90% were male.

The TCR originated in an adult with an advanced solid tumor such as melanoma, head and neck, liver or kidney cancer. The V and J genes are TRBV6-1 and TRBJ1-2; 7 bases are shared with TRBD1. The specimen comprised CD4+ or CD8+ T cells sorted from blood, sampled in a trial of the OX40 agonist ivuxolimab. The DNA for the CDR3 is TGTGCCAGCAGGGGACAGTGGTATGGCTACACCTTC. Translation gives CASRGQWYGYTF.